Each of the 26 T cell receptor beta chains below was sequenced from the same sample in a study of regulatory T cells in long-lasting Graves disease. With iRepertoire HTBI primers and Arm-PCR of CDR3 regions, TCR beta libraries were built. Via MiXCR, TCRdb re-called the multiplex PCR reads, giving one row per CDR3 protein. The repertoire consists of 300,000 to 500,000 distinct CDR3 sequences, with less than 25% occurring once and the leading ten covering less than 25%. Time point meaning: persistent/refractory GD, antithyroid drugs over 5 years with positive TRAb. There was RNA extracted from PBMCs, and the TCR library was made from it. This material consisted of peripheral blood mononuclear cells (PBMCs), taken when the disease was refractory, from a patient treated with antithyroid drugs. The receptors shown here come from a female donor with Graves disease.

In its sample, this clonotype was seen a few times. The chain joins TRBV6-1 to TRBJ1-5, with a tentative D call TRBD1 (6 bases). V gave up 1 base and J gave up 7 bases, with 17 bases separating them. The CDR3 has 16 amino acids. Germline V CDR1 and CDR2: MNHNS, SASEGT. CDR3 in DNA: TGTGCCAGCAGTGAAGGTCCCGGGGGGCTGGGGCAGCCCCAGCATTTT. It specifies CASSEGPGGLGQPQHF.

This rearrangement joins TRBV6-2 or TRBV6-3 to TRBJ2-7; 7 bases are shared with TRBD1. V lost 7 bases to trimming and J lost 0 bases; unmatched junction nucleotides: 6. The germline gives CDR1 MNHEY, CDR2 SVGEGT. The CDR3 covers 14 residues. CDR3 nucleotides: TGTGCCAGCATCGAGGGGGCTCCCTCCTACGAGCAGTACTTC. This translates into CASIEGAPSYEQYF.

This clonotype was detected ten times or more. The chain links TRBV27 to TRBJ2-7; D may be TRBD1 (5 bases). Germline lookup yields CDR1 MNHEY and CDR2 SMNVEV (reference sequence). The ends were cut back, 4 bases at V and 6 bases at J, with 10 bases in the middle. The CDR3 totals 12 residues. CDR3: CASSSQGLEQYF. In DNA form, the CDR3 reads TGTGCCAGCAGTTCGCAGGGTCTCGAGCAGTACTTC.

The chain carries TRBV7-9 and TRBJ2-7; TRBD2 agrees at 9 bases. After removal of 0 bases from V and 1 base from J, the junction contained 4 bases not matched to a gene. Germline V gives CDR1 SEHNR, CDR2 FQNEAQ (reference sequence). The CDR3 length is 16 residues. The CDR3 region is CASSLAVSGSSYEQYF. The CDR3 DNA sequence: TGTGCCAGCAGCTTAGCGGTTAGCGGGAGTTCCTACGAGCAGTACTTC.

In this sample, this clonotype turned up many times. V usage is TRBV6-5 and J usage is TRBJ1-1; D remains ambiguous. V lost 2 bases and J 2 bases, leaving 9 bases between the germline ends. Germline values: CDR1 MNHEY, CDR2 SVGAGI. This CDR3 comprises 14 residues. CDR3 in DNA: TGTGCCAGCAGTTACATGGGAGTAAACACTGAAGCTTTCTTT. Its protein is CASSYMGVNTEAFF.

This chain links TRBV7-3 with TRBJ1-1, with D possibly being TRBD1 (5 bases). The CDR3 contains 14 residues. The germline V gene has CDR1 SGHTA and CDR2 FQGTGA. V lost 5 bases to trimming and J lost 8 bases, with 18 bases between them. The CDR3 is CASSLSGTRREAFF. The CDR3 DNA sequence: TGTGCCAGCAGCCTATCAGGGACTCGTAGGGAAGCTTTCTTT.

This clonotype was observed many times. This chain joins TRBV12-3 or TRBV12-4 and TRBJ2-5; D possibly uses TRBD1 or TRBD2 (5 bases each). This CDR3 comprises 13 residues. The V end was cut by 5 bases, the J end by 7 bases, with 14 bases between. In DNA form, the CDR3 reads TGTGCCAGCAGTCCCTTGTGGGGACCGACCCAGTACTTC. Its protein is CASSPLWGPTQYF.

V and J are TRBV27 and TRBJ2-7, with D hard to call. The germline V and J ends were trimmed by 0 bases and 3 bases, with 12 bases remaining between them. In germline, CDR1 is MNHEY, CDR2 SMNVEV (reference sequence). CDR3 size: 15 residues. The CDR3 region has the DNA TGTGCCAGCAGTTTATCAGGGTTTGAATTCTACGAGCAGTACTTC. Protein product: CASSLSGFEFYEQYF.

This clonotype was counted at least ten times. V gene TRBV24-1 combines with J gene TRBJ2-6, with a weak D call TRBD2 (7 bases). The CDR3 length is 17 residues. The germline V and J ends were trimmed by 4 bases and 3 bases, with 15 bases remaining between them. Germline V lookup: CDR1 KGHDR, CDR2 SFDVKD. CDR3 sequence reads: CATSDPRGGGGANVLTF. As DNA, the CDR3 is TGTGCCACCAGTGACCCGAGGGGGGGCGGTGGGGCCAACGTCCTGACTTTC.

This clonotype was counted ten times or more. The rearrangement uses TRBV30 and TRBJ1-1; 7 bases map to TRBD1. The CDR3 loop spans 13 amino acids. Per germline, CDR1 GTSNPN and CDR2 SVGIG (reference sequence). Germline trimming cut 4 bases from V and 4 bases from J; bases unmatched to any gene: 6. This chain's CDR3 is CAWTRQGTTEAFF. The CDR3 DNA follows: TGTGCCTGGACCCGACAGGGAACCACTGAAGCTTTCTTT.

The chain employs TRBV24-1 and TRBJ1-2; D ambiguous. The ends were cut back, 4 bases at V and 8 bases at J, with 16 bases in the middle. Germline V gene data show CDR1 as KGHDR and CDR2 as SFDVKD. This CDR3 region has 14 residues. The CDR3 reads CATSDPPGVNGYTF. CDR3 coding DNA: TGTGCCACCAGTGACCCCCCCGGGGTCAACGGCTACACCTTC.

This clonotype was recorded many times. V usage is TRBV20-1 and J usage is TRBJ1-1; 9 positions agree with TRBD1. The germline V gene has CDR1 DFQATT and CDR2 SNEGSKA (reference sequence). This CDR3 contains 15 residues. V shed 5 bases, J shed 6 bases, and the junction held 13 bases outside the gene matches. DNA for the CDR3: TGCAGTGCTTGTCTAACCGGGACAGGGAATCCTGAAGCTTTCTTT. This gives the protein CSACLTGTGNPEAFF.

This clonotype has only a few counts. The J gene is TRBJ2-5, the V gene TRBV19, with a possible D match to TRBD2 (5 bases). Germline-derived CDR1 and CDR2 are LNHDA and SQIVND (reference sequence). The CDR3 has 12 residues. Trimming pared 9 bases from V and 5 bases from J, leaving 13 bases between. CDR3 residues: CASDGGGETQYF. CDR3 DNA sequence: TGTGCCAGCGACGGAGGAGGCGAGACCCAGTACTTC.

A few counts support this clonotype. The junction departs from germline at one end; a sequencing error may be responsible. This chain links TRBV12-5 with TRBJ2-2, with TRBD1 identical over 8 bases. The germline CDR1 and CDR2 sequences are LGHNT and FRNRAP. CDR3 length: 16 amino acids. DNA for the CDR3: TGTGCTGGTGGTTTAGGACAGGGAGGACGCACCGGGGAGCTGTTTTTT. Amino acid sequence: CAGGLGQGGRTGELFF.

This clonotype was picked up many times. This chain joins TRBV11-1 and TRBJ1-2; D unclear. CDR1 and CDR2 (germline): SGHAT, FQDESV (reference sequence). The CDR3 runs to 13 residues. Trimming shortened V by 4 bases and J by 5 bases, and 11 bases separated the two germline ends. The CDR3 protein is CASSSPSTYGYTF. CDR3 nucleotide sequence: TGTGCCAGCAGCTCGCCCTCCACGTATGGCTACACCTTC.

This clonotype was detected only a few times. V is TRBV10-2 and J is TRBJ2-7; 8 nucleotides align to TRBD1. Trimming removed 7 bases from V and 3 bases from J; junction bases left unmatched: 26. This CDR3 region has 20 residues. The V gene's germline CDR1 is WSHSY and CDR2 SAAADI. The CDR3 nucleotides are TGCGCCAGCAAAGTCGATTACTCCGGGACAGGCGCTCCGAGCCACTACGAGCAGTACTTC. It specifies CASKVDYSGTGAPSHYEQYF.

This clonotype was seen only a few times. It is likely a read error, because the conserved phenylalanine at the end of the CDR3 is missing. The DNA is left out, because the CDR3 cannot be placed on it with certainty; the CDR3 is given as TCRdb lists it. The gene calls are TRBV12-3 or TRBV12-4 and TRBJ2-7; the D call of TRBD2 is as the table states it, not checked on the DNA. The length of the CDR3 is 11 amino acids, counting both ends. CDR3: CASSLSGFYIG.

This clonotype turned up a few times. J is TRBJ1-5 and V is TRBV19; TRBD1 is a possible D gene (6 bases). V was shortened by 3 bases and J by 2 bases, with 11 bases between the two germline ends. In germline, CDR1 is LNHDA, CDR2 SQIVND (reference sequence). CDR3 length equals 15 residues. This chain's CDR3 is CASSIEGVGNQPQHF. The CDR3 DNA follows: TGTGCCAGTAGTATTGAGGGGGTTGGCAATCAGCCCCAGCATTTT.

About this clonotype: No conserved phenylalanine or tryptophan is present at the end of the CDR3, so a read error is the likely explanation. The genes are TRBV18 and TRBJ2-5; D gene ambiguous. The germline V gene has CDR1 KGHSH and CDR2 LQKENI. The CDR3 spans 13 residues. The CDR3 protein is CVSSPLGEETQYL. The CDR3 DNA sequence: TGTGTCAGCTCACCTCTTGGGGAAGAGACCCAGTACCTC.

This clonotype was seen more than once but under ten times. J is TRBJ1-1 and V is TRBV6-1, with unresolved D. Germline V gives CDR1 MNHNS, CDR2 SASEGT. The V end was cut by 5 bases, the J end by 4 bases, with 14 bases between. CDR3 length equals 14 residues. CDR3 in DNA: TGTGCCAGCAGTCACGGTGAAATGGGCACTGAAGCTTTCTTT. Residues: CASSHGEMGTEAFF.

The chain uses TRBV29-1 and TRBJ1-1, with D uncertain. With 4 bases removed from V and 0 bases from J, the gap between germline ends came to 6 bases. The germline gives CDR1 SQVTM, CDR2 ANQGSEA. The CDR3 covers 12 residues. The CDR3 reads CSVVALNTEAFF. For the CDR3, the DNA is TGCAGCGTTGTAGCTCTGAACACTGAAGCTTTCTTT.

This clonotype was observed at least ten times. The V and J genes are TRBV28 and TRBJ2-5; weak D call: TRBD1 (5 bases). This CDR3 is 16 amino acids long. Trimming cost V 4 bases and J 4 bases, with 19 bases left between them. Germline V gene lookup returns CDR1 MDHEN and CDR2 SYDVKM. The CDR3 sequence: CASSSPSGKSRETQYF. The CDR3 DNA is TGTGCCAGCAGTTCCCCCTCAGGGAAAAGTCGAGAGACCCAGTACTTC.

This clonotype came up many times. J is TRBJ1-1 and V is TRBV6-2 or TRBV6-3; unclear D gene. Trimming shortened V by 4 bases and J by 1 base, and 4 bases separated the two germline ends. CDR1 and CDR2 from the germline V gene are MNHEY and SVGEGT. This CDR3 is built from 12 residues. The CDR3 here is CASSWRNTEAFF. The CDR3 region has the DNA TGTGCCAGCAGTTGGAGGAACACTGAAGCTTTCTTT.

This clonotype was recorded at least ten times. This sequence joins TRBV3-1 and TRBJ2-7; maybe TRBD2 (6 bases). CDR3 size: 16 residues. Deletions cut 0 bases from V and 5 bases from J, with 17 bases between. The germline gives CDR1 LGHDT, CDR2 YNNKEL (reference sequence). The CDR3: CASSQELGRGDDEQYF. CDR3 nucleotide sequence: TGTGCCAGCAGCCAAGAACTAGGACGCGGGGACGACGAGCAGTACTTC.

This clonotype was counted ten times or more. The genes are TRBV6-5 and TRBJ1-4, with D unclear. This CDR3 comprises 16 residues. CDR1 is MNHEY, CDR2 SVGAGI, per germline. V was trimmed by 4 bases and J by 3 bases, leaving 15 bases between them. CDR3 nucleotide sequence: TGTGCCAGCAGTTTACGGCCAGGTGTAGCTAATGAAAAACTGTTTTTT. Translated, it gives CASSLRPGVANEKLFF.

This clonotype occurred many times. V usage is TRBV7-9 and J usage is TRBJ2-7, with 9 bases matching TRBD1. The length of the CDR3 is 15 residues. In germline, CDR1 is SEHNR, CDR2 FQNEAQ (reference sequence). V was clipped by 5 bases and J by 2 bases; unmatched bases: 7. CDR3 nucleotide sequence: TGTGCCAGCAGCCTCCGACAGGGGGAAGCCTACGAGCAGTACTTC. Residues: CASSLRQGEAYEQYF.